This entry is about one TCR beta chain. Its matching antigen is unknown. The data were taken from a study of cytomegalovirus exposure and HLA in healthy donors. Whole-study findings and limits: Later analysis demonstrated an association between a missense DCLRE1C variant and TCR beta V- and J-gene trimming.

Germline CDR1 and CDR2: SGDLS and YYNGEE. This CDR3 is built from 14 residues. The V segment lost 0 bases and the J segment 7 bases; nucleotides outside the gene matches: 5. Primers included in the PCR were 60 Vbeta and 13 Jbeta primers. Here immunoSEQ multiplex PCR was the method, and the copy in TCRdb shows in-frame clones only, minus some. The profile shows about 180,000 clones, about 79% of them singletons. The receptor comes from a young man in good health and CMV-seronegative. The chain uses TRBV9 and TRBJ2-5, with TRBD1 matching 8 bases. The specimen sequenced was PBMCs. CDR3 sequence (DNA): TGTGCCAGCAGCGTAGAGCAGGGGGCCGGGACCCAGTACTTC. Translating it yields CASSVEQGAGTQYF.